Presented here are 9 T cell receptor beta chains from one specimen sequenced in a study of multiple sclerosis patients with progressive multifocal leukoencephalopathy (dated by TCRdb to the late 2010s). According to the study, the label for this sample's time point signals: before natalizumab initiation. The library was obtained by the immunoSEQ multiplex PCR assay. TCRdb carries this immuneACCESS record with in-frame sequences only. Its versions omit some clonotypes, under half of them owing to an unresolved V gene in the studies checked, with the rest unexplained. The sample profile shows 25,000 to 35,000 clones; roughly 91% of them were found once. The biggest ten clones account for approximately 1% of the sample. The sample comprised PBMCs. These TCRs come from a human donor with multiple sclerosis.

This rearrangement joins TRBV2 to TRBJ2-5; 10 positions agree with TRBD2. The CDR3 runs 15 residues. Germline CDR1 reads SNHLY; CDR2 reads FYNNEI. The V gene end was trimmed by 0 bases and the J gene end by 6 bases; junction bases not matched to a gene: 4. In DNA, the CDR3 is TGTGCCAGCAGTGAAGCTAGCGGGGGGAGGAAGACCCAGTACTTC. Its translation: CASSEASGGRKTQYF.

The rearrangement links TRBV19 to TRBJ1-1; no reliable D call. V was trimmed by 5 bases and J by 1 base, leaving 8 bases between them. Per germline, CDR1 LNHDA and CDR2 SQIVND (reference sequence). The CDR3 contains 13 residues. CDR3: CASSPSGNTEAFF. Here the CDR3 DNA reads TGTGCCAGTAGTCCCTCAGGGAACACTGAAGCTTTCTTT.

V is TRBV7-9 and J is TRBJ1-2, with D uncertain. Germline CDR1 SEHNR, CDR2 FQNEAQ (reference sequence). Trimming pared 1 base from V and 8 bases from J, leaving 11 bases between. The CDR3 has 13 residues. The CDR3 spells CASSLDEYKGYTF. The CDR3 nucleotides read TGTGCCAGCAGCTTAGATGAATATAAGGGCTACACCTTC. Combining the CDR3 with reference TRBV7-9 and TRBJ1-2 gives the whole variable domain DTGVSQNPRHKITKRGQNVTFRCDPISEHNRLYWYRQTLGQGPEFLTYFQNEAQLEKSRLLSDRFSAERPKGSFSTLEIQRTEQGDSAMYLCASSLDEYKGYTFGSGTRLTVV.

The chain couples TRBV11-2 to TRBJ1-2, with 7 bases fitting TRBD1. J was trimmed by 8 bases and V by 1 base; bases with no gene match: 10. The CDR3 is made up of 15 amino acids. Germline V CDR1 and CDR2: SGHAT, FQNNGV. CDR3 bases: TGTGCCAGCAGCTTAGTGTCAGGGGACAGACGCGGCTACACCTTC. This translates into CASSLVSGDRRGYTF.

The chain carries TRBV10-3 and TRBJ2-5, with 7 bases that match TRBD2. The CDR3 sequence is 13 residues long. The J segment lost 4 bases and the V segment lost 7 bases, leaving 6 bases of the junction unmatched. Germline CDR1 reads ENHRY; CDR2 reads SYGVKD. In nucleotides, the CDR3 is TGTGCCATCACCGCGGGGGTGGCAGAGACCCAGTACTTC. Its translation is CAITAGVAETQYF.

In this sample, this clone turned up once. The chain has TRBV7-9 and TRBJ1-2; perhaps TRBD1 as D (6 bases). V shed 4 bases and J shed 4 bases, with 19 bases lying between them. Germline-derived CDR1 and CDR2 are SEHNR and FQNEAQ (reference sequence). This CDR3 is 16 amino acids long. The CDR3 region has the DNA TGTGCCAGCAGCTCCACTCCCGGGGGGACACCCTATGGCTACACCTTC. This sequence encodes CASSSTPGGTPYGYTF. The full variable domain, completed using reference TRBV7-9 and TRBJ1-2, is DTGVSQNPRHKITKRGQNVTFRCDPISEHNRLYWYRQTLGQGPEFLTYFQNEAQLEKSRLLSDRFSAERPKGSFSTLEIQRTEQGDSAMYLCASSSTPGGTPYGYTFGSGTRLTVV.

The V call is TRBV4-3, the J call TRBJ1-5, with D uncertain. The CDR3 covers 16 residues. With 0 bases removed from V and 1 base from J, the gap between germline ends came to 10 bases. Per the germline V gene, CDR1 is LGHNA and CDR2 is YSLEER. For the CDR3, the DNA is TGCGCCAGCAGCCAAGATGGGGATAGGAGCAATCAGCCCCAGCATTTT. Encoded protein: CASSQDGDRSNQPQHF.

The gene calls are TRBV7-9 and TRBJ1-2; 7 nucleotides match TRBD1. Trimming at V came to 6 bases and at J to 8 bases, leaving 9 bases not matched to a gene. The CDR3 contains 13 residues. CDR1 is SEHNR and CDR2 is FQNEAQ in the germline V gene (reference sequence). CDR3 nucleotides: TGTGCCAGCAGTAGCACAGGGGCGGAAGGCTACACCTTC. Residues: CASSSTGAEGYTF.

The genes are TRBV18 and TRBJ2-7, with D possibly TRBD2 on 6 matching bases. Trimming stripped 0 bases from V and 4 bases from J, with 13 bases between. CDR1 and CDR2 from the germline V gene are KGHSH and LQKENI. This CDR3 comprises 15 residues. The CDR3 DNA reads as TGTGCCAGCTCACCACCGTCGGCCCGGGGGTACGAGCAGTACTTC. This sequence encodes CASSPPSARGYEQYF.